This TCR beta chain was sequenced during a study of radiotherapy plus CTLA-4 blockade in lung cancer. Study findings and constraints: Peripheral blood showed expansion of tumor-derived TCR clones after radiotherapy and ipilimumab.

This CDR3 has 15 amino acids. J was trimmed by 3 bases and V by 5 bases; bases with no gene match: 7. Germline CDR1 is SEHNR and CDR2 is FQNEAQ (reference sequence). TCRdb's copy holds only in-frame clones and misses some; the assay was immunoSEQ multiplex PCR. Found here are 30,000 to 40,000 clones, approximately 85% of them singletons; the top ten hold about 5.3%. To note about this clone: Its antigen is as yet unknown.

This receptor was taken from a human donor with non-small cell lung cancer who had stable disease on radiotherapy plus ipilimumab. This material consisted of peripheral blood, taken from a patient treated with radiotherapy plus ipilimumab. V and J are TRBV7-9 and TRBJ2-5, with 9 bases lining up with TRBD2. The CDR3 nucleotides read TGTGCCAGCAGCCCCTGGACTAGCGAGAAAGAGACCCAGTACTTC. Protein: CASSPWTSEKETQYF.